The 23 T cell receptor beta chains given below trace back to one sample, sequenced in a study of T cell repertoires and HLA-DP antigens (dated 2018 in TCRdb). Their antigen targets remain unknown. Libraries were prepared through the immunoSEQ multiplex PCR assay. The table was pulled from immuneACCESS by TCRdb, which kept in-frame rearrangements only. Such tables lose some clones; where checked, under half of the loss comes from unresolved V genes, and the rest has no known cause. In all, the sample holds over 100,000 clones, and around 92% of those were seen once. The ten largest clones take up over 0.25% of the sample. Sequenced sample: CD4+ T cells from PBMCs. The receptors stem from a woman under 30 in good health and CMV-seronegative.

The chain uses TRBV7-9 and TRBJ2-3; 15 positions match TRBD2. The germline gives CDR1 SEHNR, CDR2 FQNEAQ (reference sequence). V lost 6 bases, J lost 4 bases, and 5 bases stayed unmatched. The CDR3 length is 16 residues. The CDR3 reads CASSPRTSGGADTQYF. CDR3 nucleotides: TGTGCCAGCAGTCCCCGGACTAGCGGGGGGGCAGATACGCAGTATTTT.

This sequence joins TRBV28 and TRBJ2-1, with D maybe TRBD1 (6 bases). V lost 3 bases and J lost 0, with 12 bases in between. CDR1 is MDHEN, CDR2 SYDVKM, per germline. CDR3 length: 16 amino acids. The CDR3 sequence is CASSFRGRGSYNEQFF. The CDR3 DNA reads TGTGCCAGCAGTTTCCGGGGCAGGGGCTCCTACAATGAGCAGTTCTTC. The complete variable domain, with remaining parts taken from reference TRBV28 and TRBJ2-1, reads DVKVTQSSRYLVKRTGEKVFLECVQDMDHENMFWYRQDPGLGLRLIYFSYDVKMKEKGDIPEGYSVSREKKERFSLILESASTNQTSMYLCASSFRGRGSYNEQFFGPGTRLTVL.

The chain employs TRBV2 and TRBJ2-1; TRBD1 aligns across 10 bases. Trimming cost V 5 bases and J 2 bases; bases outside gene matches: 3. The germline CDR1 and CDR2 sequences are SNHLY and FYNNEI. CDR3 length equals 15 residues. Here the CDR3 DNA reads TGTGCCAGCAGTCTGGACAGGGGGACCTACAATGAGCAGTTCTTC. Protein: CASSLDRGTYNEQFF.

The chain links TRBV2 to TRBJ2-7; TRBD2 matches 11 bases. TRBJ2-5 explains the end of the DNA better; the J call may be wrong. The germline CDR1 and CDR2 sequences are SNHLY and FYNNEI. The CDR3 is made up of 16 amino acids. The CDR3 reads CASSEKTSGGQETQYF. The CDR3 DNA follows: TGTGCCAGCAGTGAAAAAACTAGCGGGGGCCAAGAGACCCAGTACTTC.

The chain has TRBV11-2 and TRBJ2-3; D gene uncertain. V was cut by 4 bases and J by 1 base, with 15 bases left in between. The CDR3 consists of 16 residues. CDR1 SGHAT and CDR2 FQNNGV come from the germline V gene. The CDR3 DNA is TGTGCCAGCAGCTATCCCCCCGATAAACGCACAGATACGCAGTATTTT. This sequence encodes CASSYPPDKRTDTQYF.

CDR3 nucleotide sequence: TGTGCCAGCAGTCGACAGGGGGTCACTTACAATGAGCAGTTCTTC. Its translation is CASSRQGVTYNEQFF. The chain uses TRBV6-6 and TRBJ2-1, with 9 bases that match TRBD1. The V segment lost 5 bases and the J segment 4 bases; nucleotides outside the gene matches: 6. CDR1 is MNHNY and CDR2 is SVGAGI in the germline V gene (reference sequence). The length of the CDR3 is 15 residues.

The chain has TRBV5-6 and TRBJ2-1; D may be TRBD2 (6 bases). The CDR3 is 16 amino acids. Between the trimmed V and J ends, which lost 1 base and 4 bases, there was a span of 15 bases. The germline gives CDR1 SGHDT, CDR2 YYEEEE. In DNA form, the CDR3 reads TGTGCCAGCAGCTTGAAATTAGCGGAAGTATACAATGAGCAGTTCTTC. This gives the protein CASSLKLAEVYNEQFF.

This sequence joins TRBV2 and TRBJ2-6, with D uncertain. Per germline, CDR1 SNHLY and CDR2 FYNNEI. The CDR3 is 16 residues long. V shed 1 base and J shed 0 bases, with 7 bases lying between them. CDR3 loop: CASSEVASSGANVLTF. The CDR3 region has the DNA TGTGCCAGCAGTGAAGTAGCCAGCTCTGGGGCCAACGTCCTGACTTTC.

This chain joins TRBV6-6 and TRBJ2-5, with 7 bases matching TRBD1. V was clipped by 2 bases and J by 5 bases; unmatched bases: 8. The CDR3 is 15 residues long. From germline, CDR1 is MNHNY and CDR2 SVGAGI (reference sequence). The CDR3 region is CASSYLRQGRETQYF. CDR3 nucleotide sequence: TGTGCCAGCAGTTACCTTAGACAGGGTCGCGAGACCCAGTACTTC.

The chain recombines TRBV5-1 with TRBJ1-1; D unresolved. There are 12 residues in the CDR3. Trimming cost V 0 bases and J 4 bases, with 4 bases left between them. CDR1 SGHRS and CDR2 YFSETQ come from the germline V gene. CDR3 protein: CASSLATTEAFF. CDR3 DNA sequence: TGCGCCAGCAGCTTGGCTACCACTGAAGCTTTCTTT.

This chain uses TRBV4-1 with TRBJ2-1; the D gene is possibly TRBD2 (6 bases). Trimming pared 1 base from V and 3 bases from J, leaving 10 bases between. The CDR3 is made up of 15 amino acids. In germline, CDR1 is MGHRA, CDR2 YSYEKL. The CDR3: CASSQAGTDYNEQFF. The CDR3 coding sequence is TGCGCCAGCAGCCAAGCCGGGACTGACTACAATGAGCAGTTCTTC.

The gene calls are TRBV5-5 and TRBJ2-6; TRBD1 matches at 7 bases. V lost 6 bases, J lost 2 bases, and 5 bases stayed unmatched. Germline lookup yields CDR1 SGHKS and CDR2 YYEKEE (reference sequence). This CDR3 comprises 15 residues. The CDR3 region has the DNA TGTGCCAGCAACAGGGGTTTTGCTGGGGCCAACGTCCTGACTTTC. This codes for CASNRGFAGANVLTF. The whole variable domain, filled in from reference TRBV5-5 and TRBJ2-6, reads DAGVTQSPTHLIKTRGQQVTLRCSPISGHKSVSWYQQVLGQGPQFIFQYYEKEERGRGNFPDRFSARQFPNYSSELNVNALLLGDSALYLCASNRGFAGANVLTFGAGSRLTVL.

The chain links TRBV5-1 to TRBJ2-1; the D gene is possibly TRBD2 (7 bases). V lost 4 bases and J lost 2, with 19 bases in between. The germline gives CDR1 SGHRS, CDR2 YFSETQ. The CDR3 extends over 17 amino acids. This CDR3 reads CASSRGAGSGTYNEQFF. CDR3 coding DNA: TGCGCCAGCAGCCGGGGGGCCGGGAGTGGTACCTACAATGAGCAGTTCTTC.

This clone came up once. The chain links TRBV5-1 to TRBJ2-3; 9 bases align to TRBD2. This CDR3 is built from 16 residues. Germline CDR1 SGHRS, CDR2 YFSETQ. With V trimmed by 0 bases and J by 2 bases, 4 bases remained unmatched. The CDR3 sequence: CASSLVASGNTDTQYF. The CDR3 nucleotides are TGCGCCAGCAGCTTGGTGGCTAGCGGGAACACAGATACGCAGTATTTT. Full variable domain (rest looked up from reference TRBV5-1 and TRBJ2-3): KAGVTQTPRYLIKTRGQQVTLSCSPISGHRSVSWYQQTPGQGLQFLFEYFSETQRNKGNFPGRFSGRQFSNSRSEMNVSTLELGDSALYLCASSLVASGNTDTQYFGPGTRLTVL.

This clone is a singleton in its sample. The rearrangement joins TRBV2 to TRBJ2-1, with D perhaps given as TRBD1 or TRBD2 (5 bases each). Germline values: CDR1 SNHLY, CDR2 FYNNEI. The CDR3 extends over 16 amino acids. Trimming left V 6 bases short and J 4 bases short, with 19 bases between. Here the CDR3 reads CASSVSRGPRYNEQFF. The DNA of the CDR3 is TGTGCCAGCAGCGTTTCAAGGGGACCGAGATACAATGAGCAGTTCTTC.

V gene TRBV18 combines with J gene TRBJ1-1; D unresolved. The V gene's germline CDR1 is KGHSH and CDR2 LQKENI. The V gene lost 5 bases and the J gene lost 1 base, with 11 bases spanning the gap. This CDR3 is built from 14 residues. The CDR3 DNA is TGTGCCAGCTCAGGGTGGAAGGGGAACACTGAAGCTTTCTTT. It translates to CASSGWKGNTEAFF.

The chain combines TRBV5-1 with TRBJ2-3, with D possibly being TRBD1 or TRBD2 (5 bases each). In germline, CDR1 is SGHRS, CDR2 YFSETQ. Trimming left V 2 bases short and J 3 bases short, with 16 bases between. CDR3 size: 16 residues. The CDR3, as DNA: TGCGCCAGCAGCTTAGGCAGGGCGGCGGGTACAGATACGCAGTATTTT. As protein: CASSLGRAAGTDTQYF.

This CDR3 reads CASSLIPETQYF. Written as DNA, the CDR3 is TGTGCCAGCAGCTTAATACCGGAGACCCAGTACTTC. The chain is built from TRBV7-2 and TRBJ2-5; D not certain. The CDR3 covers 12 residues. V lost 2 bases and J 5 bases, leaving 6 bases between the germline ends. In germline, CDR1 is SGHTA, CDR2 FQGNSA.

This chain uses TRBV5-6 with TRBJ1-6; unclear D gene. The germline V gene encodes CDR1 SGHDT and CDR2 YYEEEE. The CDR3 totals 14 residues. V shed 1 base and J shed 7 bases, with 9 bases lying between them. The DNA of the CDR3 is TGTGCCAGCAGCTTGTACTCCCCGAATTCACCCCTCCACTTT. This sequence encodes CASSLYSPNSPLHF.

J is TRBJ2-5 and V is TRBV21-1; the D call of TRBD2 is as the table states it, not checked on the DNA. TRBV21-1 is annotated as a pseudogene. The length of the CDR3 is 16 residues. The CDR3 protein is CASSTKASGKQETQYF. DNA for the CDR3: TGTGCCAGCAGCACAAAGGCTAGCGGGAAACAAGAGACCCAGTACTTC.

The chain carries TRBV5-1 and TRBJ2-3; D remains ambiguous. The CDR3 runs 14 residues. The germline gives CDR1 SGHRS, CDR2 YFSETQ. Between the trimmed V and J ends, which lost 0 bases and 0 bases, there was a span of 5 bases. This chain's CDR3 is CASSLEGSTDTQYF. DNA for the CDR3: TGCGCCAGCAGCTTGGAAGGCAGCACAGATACGCAGTATTTT.

This clone appeared a single time. The chain joins TRBV7-8 to TRBJ2-5; D may be TRBD1 (6 bases). The end of the DNA aligns better with TRBJ2-7, so the J call may be wrong. The CDR3 is made up of 15 amino acids. Per the germline V gene, CDR1 is SGHVS and CDR2 is FQNEAQ. The CDR3 DNA sequence: TGTGCCAGCAGCCAAAACCGGGACAAGACCTACGAGCAGTACTTC. Protein sequence: CASSQNRDKTYEQYF.

The V call is TRBV11-3, the J call TRBJ2-2; 9 bases fit TRBD1. V lost 6 bases and J lost 1; bases outside the gene matches: 0. CDR3 length equals 14 residues. The V gene's germline CDR1 is SGHNT and CDR2 YENEEA. In DNA, the CDR3 is TGTGCCAGCAGGGGACAGGGGAACACCGGGGAGCTGTTTTTT. It encodes CASRGQGNTGELFF.